Below, 21 T cell receptor beta chains from the same sample are listed, as sequenced in a study of CD8 T cells in Susac syndrome. cDNA came from around 0.5 to 1 ug RNA primed by random hexamers. TCRdb re-analysed the immunoSEQ multiplex PCR reads in MiXCR, keeping a single row per CDR3 protein. This sample yields roughly 400,000 distinct CDR3 sequences, of which around 85% are seen a single time; roughly 0.1% belongs to the top ten. Specimen: CD8+ T cells from PBMCs. The receptors shown here come from a human donor with multiple sclerosis.

The chain recombines TRBV5-1 with TRBJ2-5, with 9 bases identical to TRBD2. Germline-derived CDR1 and CDR2 are SGHRS and YFSETQ. Trimming removed 2 bases from V and 7 bases from J; junction bases left unmatched: 6. The CDR3 is 14 amino acids. The CDR3 region is CASSFSGGLWTQYF. CDR3 DNA: TGCGCCAGCAGCTTTAGCGGGGGACTTTGGACCCAGTACTTC.

The J gene is TRBJ1-3, the V gene TRBV20-1, with a weak D call TRBD1 (5 bases). There are 15 residues in the CDR3. V lost 0 bases and J 7 bases, leaving 16 bases between the germline ends. Germline V gene data show CDR1 as DFQATT and CDR2 as SNEGSKA (reference sequence). CDR3 amino acids: CSARDRDLGGNTIYF. The CDR3 bases are TGCAGTGCTAGAGACAGGGACCTCGGGGGGAACACCATATATTTT.

This clonotype was observed a single time. This chain links TRBV30 with TRBJ1-1; TRBD1 is a possible D gene (5 bases). Trimming cost V 2 bases and J 1 base, with 14 bases left between them. Per germline, CDR1 GTSNPN and CDR2 SVGIG (reference sequence). CDR3 length: 15 residues. This chain's CDR3 is CAWSPDTRSNTEAFF. CDR3 in DNA: TGTGCCTGGAGTCCGGACACCCGGTCGAACACTGAAGCTTTCTTT.

V gene TRBV7-9 combines with J gene TRBJ2-7; 9 bases are a match to TRBD1. The CDR3 length is 15 residues. Germline lookup yields CDR1 SEHNR and CDR2 FQNEAQ (reference sequence). Losses at the gene ends were 5 bases for V and 5 bases for J; bases not matched to a gene: 10. CDR3 nucleotide sequence: TGTGCCAGCAGCCCGCCAGGGACAGGGACCGACGAGCAGTACTTC. It encodes CASSPPGTGTDEQYF.

The chain carries TRBV6-1 and TRBJ2-5; D is possibly TRBD2 (5 bases). CDR1 MNHNS and CDR2 SASEGT come from the germline V gene. This CDR3 comprises 16 residues. The V gene lost 6 bases and the J gene lost 5 bases, with 22 bases spanning the gap. CDR3 sequence: CASSLALDLPGETQYF. The CDR3, as DNA: TGTGCCAGCAGCCTAGCTTTGGACCTGCCGGGGGAGACCCAGTACTTC.

This clonotype was counted between two and nine times. The gene calls are TRBV2 and TRBJ2-7; D uncertain. V shed 8 bases and J shed 6 bases, with 8 bases lying between them. The CDR3 spans 10 residues. The germline CDR1 and CDR2 sequences are SNHLY and FYNNEI. The CDR3 sequence: CASAGGEQYF. CDR3 bases: TGTGCCAGCGCCGGTGGCGAGCAGTACTTC.

This clonotype was seen only once. J is TRBJ2-3 and V is TRBV6-4; D may match TRBD1 or TRBD2 (6 bases each). The V gene's germline CDR1 is MRHNA and CDR2 SNTAGT. CDR3 length: 15 residues. Trimming removed 2 bases from V and 4 bases from J, with 13 bases in between. This CDR3 reads CASSDGGGPADTQYF. CDR3 nucleotides: TGTGCCAGCAGTGACGGTGGGGGGCCTGCAGATACGCAGTATTTT.

This clonotype is a singleton in its sample. The rearrangement joins TRBV14 to TRBJ2-5; no clear D gene. The germline CDR1 and CDR2 sequences are SGHDN and FVKESK. CDR3 length: 13 residues. V was trimmed by 4 bases and J by 5 bases, leaving 11 bases between them. The CDR3 protein is CASSRILTETQYF. CDR3 nucleotides: TGTGCCAGCAGCCGAATTTTAACGGAGACCCAGTACTTC. The complete variable domain, with remaining parts taken from reference TRBV14 and TRBJ2-5, reads EAGVTQFPSHSVIEKGQTVTLRCDPISGHDNLYWYRRVMGKEIKFLLHFVKESKQDESGMPNNRFLAERTGGTYSTLKVQPAELEDSGVYFCASSRILTETQYFGPGTRLLVL.

This clonotype has just a few counts. V and J are TRBV7-9 and TRBJ2-1; D unclear. The CDR3 length is 14 residues. The V gene's germline CDR1 is SEHNR and CDR2 FQNEAQ (reference sequence). With 5 bases removed from V and 3 bases from J, the gap between germline ends came to 11 bases. The CDR3 coding sequence is TGTGCCAGCAGCCCCGTGGAGAACTACAATGAGCAGTTCTTC. Translation: CASSPVENYNEQFF.

This clonotype was observed once. The V and J genes are TRBV5-1 and TRBJ2-1, with 12 bases that match TRBD2. The germline V gene has CDR1 SGHRS and CDR2 YFSETQ. V shed 7 bases, J shed 9 bases, and the junction held 14 bases outside the gene matches. CDR3 length: 16 amino acids. CDR3 sequence: CASGTSGTSGYSEQFF. The CDR3 coding sequence is TGCGCCAGCGGAACATCCGGGACTAGCGGGTATAGTGAGCAGTTCTTC.

The J gene is TRBJ2-1, the V gene TRBV19, with TRBD2 identical over 10 bases. The V gene end was trimmed by 1 base and the J gene end by 0 bases; junction bases not matched to a gene: 3. The germline V gene encodes CDR1 LNHDA and CDR2 SQIVND (reference sequence). The CDR3 length is 17 residues. The CDR3 region is CASSIVLAGNSYNEQFF. In DNA, the CDR3 is TGTGCCAGTAGTATAGTACTAGCGGGAAACTCCTACAATGAGCAGTTCTTC.

The chain has TRBV7-9 and TRBJ2-7; D might be TRBD2 (7 bases). There are 14 residues in the CDR3. V was cut by 4 bases and J by 7 bases, with 17 bases left in between. The germline CDR1 and CDR2 sequences are SEHNR and FQNEAQ (reference sequence). CDR3 nucleotide sequence: TGTGCCAGCAGCTCACAGGCGGGGGCGAAGGAGCAGTACTTC. This codes for CASSSQAGAKEQYF.

The gene calls are TRBV11-3 and TRBJ2-1, with D hard to call. CDR3 length: 15 amino acids. Trimming left V 1 base short and J 2 bases short, with 9 bases between. Germline CDR1 SGHNT, CDR2 YENEEA. CDR3 in amino acids: CASSLGPGTYNEQFF. In DNA, the CDR3 is TGTGCCAGCAGCTTAGGGCCCGGAACCTACAATGAGCAGTTCTTC.

This clonotype has just a few counts. V is TRBV5-1 and J is TRBJ2-1; TRBD2 matches at 8 bases. The V gene end was trimmed by 5 bases and the J gene end by 8 bases; junction bases not matched to a gene: 6. The CDR3 loop spans 13 amino acids. Germline CDR1 is SGHRS and CDR2 is YFSETQ. The CDR3 region is CASRSGGADEQFF. DNA for the CDR3: TGCGCCAGCAGGTCGGGGGGGGCCGATGAGCAGTTCTTC.

This rearrangement joins TRBV7-8 to TRBJ1-1; TRBD1 matches 9 bases. Trimming removed 5 bases from V and 1 base from J; junction bases left unmatched: 8. CDR3 length: 16 residues. The germline CDR1 and CDR2 sequences are SGHVS and FQNEAQ. Written as DNA, the CDR3 is TGTGCCAGCAGCGCAGGGCTGGGACAGGGGAACACTGAAGCTTTCTTT. It encodes CASSAGLGQGNTEAFF.

This sequence joins TRBV12-3 or TRBV12-4 and TRBJ1-2; the D is unclear. This CDR3 contains 13 residues. Trimming cost V 3 bases and J 4 bases, with 9 bases left between them. This CDR3 reads CASSLNGVYGYTF. The CDR3 DNA reads TGTGCCAGCAGTTTGAATGGAGTCTATGGCTACACCTTC.

This chain links TRBV13 with TRBJ1-2, with 8 bases lining up with TRBD1. J was trimmed by 4 bases and V by 5 bases; bases with no gene match: 6. Germline assignment: CDR1 PRHDT and CDR2 FYEKMQ (reference sequence). CDR3 length equals 14 residues. The CDR3 DNA is TGTGCCAGCAGCCTTTGGACAGGGATCTATGGCTACACCTTC. Translating it yields CASSLWTGIYGYTF.

V gene TRBV7-6 combines with J gene TRBJ2-7, with 7 bases fitting TRBD1. Trimming took 5 bases from V and 5 from J; bases not matched to a gene: 9. CDR1 and CDR2 (germline): SGHVS, FNYEAQ. The CDR3 spans 14 residues. The CDR3 loop is CASSSRTGFDEQYF. CDR3 nucleotide sequence: TGTGCCAGCAGCAGCCGGACAGGTTTCGACGAGCAGTACTTC.

The chain employs TRBV13 and TRBJ1-6, with a weak D call TRBD1 (5 bases). Germline V gene lookup returns CDR1 PRHDT and CDR2 FYEKMQ (reference sequence). This CDR3 has 14 residues. Trimming took 2 bases from V and 10 from J, leaving 12 bases between them. The CDR3 loop reads CASSLSRAISPLHF. In nucleotides, the CDR3 is TGTGCCAGCAGCTTAAGCAGGGCAATATCACCCCTCCACTTT.

V and J are TRBV20-1 and TRBJ1-2, with TRBD1 as a possible D gene (5 bases). Looked up from germline, CDR1 is DFQATT and CDR2 is SNEGSKA (reference sequence). The CDR3 has 13 residues. Trimming shortened V by 3 bases and J by 5 bases, and 13 bases separated the two germline ends. CDR3 residues: CSARAGTEYGYTF. The CDR3 region has the DNA TGCAGTGCTAGGGCCGGGACCGAATATGGCTACACCTTC.

The chain combines TRBV2 with TRBJ2-7; D unclear. Germline V gene lookup returns CDR1 SNHLY and CDR2 FYNNEI. V shed 6 bases and J shed 6 bases, with 24 bases lying between them. The CDR3 loop spans 16 amino acids. The CDR3: CASRPGGIWSGAEQYF. The DNA of the CDR3 is TGTGCCAGCAGGCCCGGTGGGATCTGGTCTGGTGCCGAGCAGTACTTC.